The sequence of this TCR beta chain was determined in a study of blood T cell repertoires in COVID-19. Source study methods: Amplified reference gene primers provided the basis for estimating nucleated cell counts. Some clones are missing from TCRdb's copy, which holds only in-frame ones; the method was immunoSEQ multiplex PCR. That table furnishes V, J and clone size, whereas the DNA furnished D and trimming. The sample has about 380,000 clones, over 75% seen once. CDR3 length: 11 residues. Germline lookup yields CDR1 WSHSY and CDR2 SAAADI. With respect to this clone: The junction departs from germline at one end; a sequencing error may be responsible.

The TCR comes from a woman aged 25 to 39 who had recovered from COVID-19. The V gene is TRBV10-2, the J gene TRBJ2-7; TRBD1 is a possible D gene (7 bases). The sample comprised PBMCs or T cells enriched from blood (not recorded which). The chain's CDR3 is CASSIDREVNF. The CDR3 bases are TGCGCCAGCAGCATCGACAGGGAGGTAAACTTC.